One and the same sample provided the 8 T cell receptor beta chains below, sequenced in a study of T cells in Graves' hyperthyroidism and ophthalmopathy. What was amplified from RNA transcripts were TCR beta CDR3 regions. RT-PCR in the first round (using the HTBI primer set) targeted the TCR CDR3. TCRdb redid the calling of the multiplex PCR reads with MiXCR, one entry per CDR3 protein. Of around 700,000 distinct CDR3 sequences detected, approximately 18% appear once; the ten largest clones hold over 15%. The source material was blood. These receptors originate from a woman aged 50 to 60 with Graves' hyperthyroidism that later progressed to Graves' ophthalmopathy.

In its sample, this clonotype was seen many times. The genes are TRBV29-1 and TRBJ1-1, with TRBD1 matching over 7 bases. From germline, CDR1 is SQVTM and CDR2 ANQGSEA. V trimming: 6 bases; J trimming: 0 bases; junction bases outside the gene matches: 7. This CDR3 is built from 14 residues. DNA of the CDR3: TGCAGCGTGGCCAGGGGGGGGGTGAACACTGAAGCTTTCTTT. Its translation: CSVARGGVNTEAFF.

V and J are TRBV27 and TRBJ2-1; D unresolved. The germline V and J ends were trimmed by 3 bases and 7 bases, with 10 bases remaining between them. CDR1 MNHEY and CDR2 SMNVEV come from the germline V gene (reference sequence). CDR3 length: 13 amino acids. CDR3 in DNA: TGTGCCAGCAGTTTCACCGTACAAAATGAGCAGTTCTTC. Translated: CASSFTVQNEQFF.

This clonotype showed up just a few times. The chain uses TRBV20-1 and TRBJ1-1, with 7 bases fitting TRBD1. Germline CDR1 reads DFQATT; CDR2 reads SNEGSKA (reference sequence). V dropped 2 bases and J dropped 11; count of bases not matched to a gene: 17. The CDR3 has 15 amino acids. This chain's CDR3 is CSARFVQAAEQGAFF. The CDR3, as DNA: TGCAGTGCTAGATTCGTCCAGGCGGCCGAACAGGGGGCTTTCTTT.

V is TRBV29-1 and J is TRBJ2-7; weak D call: TRBD2 (5 bases). Trimming shortened V by 2 bases and J by 6 bases, and 14 bases separated the two germline ends. Germline values: CDR1 SQVTM, CDR2 ANQGSEA. The CDR3 is made up of 13 amino acids. DNA of the CDR3: TGCAGCGTTGAATTGCTAGCTCAAGGCGAGCAGTACTTC. Translating gives CSVELLAQGEQYF.

This clonotype was observed many times. The CDR3 protein is CASRGTGRLAKNIQYF. CDR3 sequence (DNA): TGTGCCAGCCGTGGAACAGGGAGACTAGCCAAAAACATTCAGTACTTC. The chain uses TRBV12-3 or TRBV12-4 and TRBJ2-4, with a weak D call TRBD1 (6 bases). This CDR3 contains 16 residues. Trimming shortened V by 8 bases and J by 0 bases, and 17 bases separated the two germline ends.

The chain carries TRBV2 and TRBJ1-4; no firm D call. Germline V gene lookup returns CDR1 SNHLY and CDR2 FYNNEI. Trimming took 0 bases from V and 6 from J, leaving 17 bases between them. This CDR3 contains 17 residues. CDR3 region: CASSEARRGFSYEKLFF. CDR3 DNA: TGTGCCAGCAGTGAAGCGCGAAGAGGCTTTAGCTATGAAAAACTGTTTTTT.

This clonotype was seen many times. This chain joins TRBV5-1 and TRBJ2-7, with D perhaps TRBD1 or TRBD2 (7 bases each). The CDR3 is 14 amino acids. Germline lookup yields CDR1 SGHRS and CDR2 YFSETQ. V was trimmed by 6 bases and J by 4 bases, leaving 17 bases between them. CDR3 nucleotides: TGCGCCAGCACCACGGGGACAGCGGGATACGAGCAGTACTTC. Translation gives CASTTGTAGYEQYF.

This clonotype was seen a handful of times. V and J are TRBV5-1 and TRBJ2-3; unclear D gene. V lost 1 base to trimming and J lost 1 base, with 13 bases between them. CDR3 length: 16 residues. Germline V gene data show CDR1 as SGHRS and CDR2 as YFSETQ. For the CDR3, the DNA is TGCGCCAGCAGCTTGTTTCCAGGAGAAGGCACAGATACGCAGTATTTT. It is translated as CASSLFPGEGTDTQYF.